This T cell receptor (beta chain) was sequenced for a study of blood T cells in healthy people across ages. The V end lost 8 bases, the J end lost 0 bases, and 8 bases lay between the germline ends. Germline V CDR1 and CDR2: ENHRY, SYGVKD. The CDR3 extends over 13 amino acids. Study results and caveats: Diversity of TCR beta per million T cells declined in a roughly linear way with age.

Comment on this clonotype: Its antigen is undetermined.

PCR was performed a second time for about 6 to 12 cycles using a sample-barcoded 5' primer and a J-beta primer mix. Every sample returned 3 million or more CDR3-containing paired-end reads. TCRdb reprocessed the 5' RACE reads with MiXCR, giving one entry per CDR3 protein. The repertoire has just under 900,000 distinct CDR3 sequences, 29% of them found once; the top ten carry about 18%. The clonotype comes from a woman older than 75 in good health. This chain joins TRBV10-3 and TRBJ1-3, with D perhaps matching TRBD1 (6 bases). Specimen: blood. In DNA, the CDR3 is TGTGCCATCCGACAGGACTCTGGAAACACCATATATTTT. Residues: CAIRQDSGNTIYF.